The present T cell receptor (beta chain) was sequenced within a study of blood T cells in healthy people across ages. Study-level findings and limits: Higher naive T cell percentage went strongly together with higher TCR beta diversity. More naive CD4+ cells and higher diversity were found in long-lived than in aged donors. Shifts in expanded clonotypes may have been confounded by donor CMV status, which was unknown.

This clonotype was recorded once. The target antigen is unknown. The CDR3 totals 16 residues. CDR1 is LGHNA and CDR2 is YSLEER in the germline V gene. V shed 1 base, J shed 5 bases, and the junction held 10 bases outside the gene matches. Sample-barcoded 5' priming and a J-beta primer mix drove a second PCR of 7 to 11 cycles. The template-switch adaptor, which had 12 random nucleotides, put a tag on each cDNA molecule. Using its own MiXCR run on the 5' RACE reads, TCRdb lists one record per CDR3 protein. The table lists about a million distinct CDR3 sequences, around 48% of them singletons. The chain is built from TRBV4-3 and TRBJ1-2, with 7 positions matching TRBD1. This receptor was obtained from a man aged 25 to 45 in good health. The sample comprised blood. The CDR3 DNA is TGCGCCAGCAGCCAAGCCTGGACAGGAAGCGGGTATGGCTACACCTTC. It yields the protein CASSQAWTGSGYGYTF.